This entry is about one TCR beta chain. The data are from a study of blood T cell repertoires in COVID-19. Study details: Spain, Italy and the United States supplied samples that represented acute and convalescent COVID-19. The analysed material was cDNA or gDNA that came from T cells, B-cell-depleted T cells, or PBMCs.

Under the authors' procedure: Estimation of nucleated cell counts was performed using reference gene primer amplification. The protocol was immunoSEQ multiplex PCR, while the TCRdb copy is restricted to in-frame clones and leaves out a portion. V, J and clone size reflect that table, while D and trimming were determined from the DNA. The table has over 70,000 clones, 80% to 90% seen once. The length of the CDR3 is 13 residues. The trim removed 7 bases at V and 4 bases at J, leaving 6 bases unmatched. The germline gives CDR1 MDHEN, CDR2 SYDVKM. This receptor was taken from a human donor in a cohort sampled during active COVID-19. The specimen sequenced was peripheral blood. The chain couples TRBV28 to TRBJ1-2; 7 bases line up with TRBD1. The CDR3 bases are TGTGCCAGCATCAGAGACAGGGTCTATGGCTACACCTTC. Its protein product is CASIRDRVYGYTF.